A selection of T cell receptor beta chains follows, all from one sample in a study of PD-L1 blockade in urothelial cancer. Assay: immunoSEQ multiplex PCR; the TCRdb copy retains only in-frame clones and omits some. The top ten clones hold around 5.4% of a sample with about 57,000 clones, about four fifths of them seen once. Sequenced material: PBMCs, taken around atezolizumab (anti-PD-L1) treatment. The receptors originated from a man in his 70s with urothelial cancer. CDR3s include the opening cysteine and the closing phenylalanine or tryptophan. The order of the fields is CDR3 DNA, CDR3 protein, clone size, CDR3 length, V gene, D gene, J gene. D genes are given only for firm matches. Clone sizes are given selectively: once, few, many, or a class where the clone is expanded.

TGTGCCAGTCAGACAGGGGGCGGGTCCGGGGAGCTGTTTTTT,CASQTGGGSGELFF,.,14,TRBV7-3,TRBD1,TRBJ2-2
TGCGCCAGCAGTGAGGCTAGCGGGGGCTATGAGCAGTTCTTC,CASSEASGGYEQFF,.,14,TRBV10-2,TRBD2,TRBJ2-1
TGTGCCACCAGCAGAGATCTGGGCAACTATGGCTACACCTTC,CATSRDLGNYGYTF,.,14,TRBV15,.,TRBJ1-2
TGCAGCGTTGGGGAGGGGCCGGGCACTGAAGCTTTCTTT,CSVGEGPGTEAFF,.,13,TRBV29-1,.,TRBJ1-1
TGTGCCAGCAGACAGGGGACTAATGAAAAACTGTTTTTT,CASRQGTNEKLFF,.,13,TRBV21-1,.,TRBJ1-4
TGTGCCATCAGTGATAGCGGGGGGCGAGATACGCAGTATTTT,CAISDSGGRDTQYF,.,14,TRBV10-3,TRBD2,TRBJ2-3
TGCGCCAGCAGCTTGGGGGAGGTGGGCACTGAAGCTTTCTTT,CASSLGEVGTEAFF,.,14,TRBV5-1,.,TRBJ1-1
TGTGCCAGCGGGCTCGGGGGAAACTCACCCCTCCACTTT,CASGLGGNSPLHF,.,13,TRBV2,.,TRBJ1-6
TGTGCCAGCAGTTTTAGCGGGGGGGCCAATGAGCAGTTCTTC,CASSFSGGANEQFF,once,14,TRBV27,TRBD2,TRBJ2-1
TGTGCCAGCAGCGCGGGACTAGCGGGAGGGCGCGGGACCCAGTACTTC,CASSAGLAGGRGTQYF,.,16,TRBV9,TRBD2,TRBJ2-5
TGTGCCATCAGTGAGTCGAGATCTGAAGCTTTCTTT,CAISESRSEAFF,.,12,TRBV10-3,.,TRBJ1-1
TGCGCCAGCAGCATACTACAAGGGGGCGAAGAGACCCAGTACTTC,CASSILQGGEETQYF,.,15,TRBV5-1,TRBD1,TRBJ2-5
TGTGCCAGCAGCCCAGGGGACAGGGAGCCTGAAGCTTTCTTT,CASSPGDREPEAFF,.,14,TRBV9,TRBD1,TRBJ1-1
TGTGCCAGCTCACCCCGAAGGGAGTGGGGGGACACTGAAGCTTTCTTT,CASSPRREWGDTEAFF,few,16,TRBV18,.,TRBJ1-1
TGTGCCAGCAGTTTAGCGGGCACGAACACCGGGGAGCTGTTTTTT,CASSLAGTNTGELFF,.,15,TRBV27,.,TRBJ2-2
TGCGCCAGCAGCTTGGGGCAGGGGGAACGCGAGCAGTACTTC,CASSLGQGEREQYF,.,14,TRBV5-1,TRBD1,TRBJ2-7
TGTGCCAGCAGCTTAATCGTGGGAGGCACAGATACGCAGTATTTT,CASSLIVGGTDTQYF,.,15,TRBV7-3,.,TRBJ2-3
TGTGCCAGCAGCCAAGCAGGGGGCTACTATGGCTACACCTTC,CASSQAGGYYGYTF,.,14,TRBV14,TRBD1,TRBJ1-2
TGTGCCAGCAGCTTCGCCGGGACAGGGAACAATGAGCAGTTCTTC,CASSFAGTGNNEQFF,.,15,TRBV11-2,TRBD1,TRBJ2-1
TGTGCCAGCAGCCCTACGACTAGCGGGGTGGAAGAGACCCAGTACTTC,CASSPTTSGVEETQYF,.,16,TRBV7-7,TRBD2,TRBJ2-5
TGCGCCAGCAGCCCGTGGACAGGGAACCAAGAGACCCAGTACTTC,CASSPWTGNQETQYF,once,15,TRBV5-1,TRBD1,TRBJ2-5
TGTGCCAGTAGTGTGGGACTAGCGGGAGGATGGAATGAGCAGTTCTTC,CASSVGLAGGWNEQFF,once,16,TRBV19,TRBD2,TRBJ2-1
TGTGCCAGCACTGCGGACTTGGGGTACGAGCAGTACTTC,CASTADLGYEQYF,.,13,TRBV6-5,.,TRBJ2-7
TGTGCCAGCAGCGTTAGGACAGGTTCCGAGCAGTACTTC,CASSVRTGSEQYF,.,13,TRBV9,TRBD1,TRBJ2-7
TGTGCCAGTAGAGATCCGGGACAGGCGATTAACTATGGCTACACCTTC,CASRDPGQAINYGYTF,few,16,TRBV19,TRBD1,TRBJ1-2
TGTGCCAGCAGCTTGGCTCCCACTAATGAAAAACTGTTTTTT,CASSLAPTNEKLFF,.,14,TRBV5-5,.,TRBJ1-4
TGTGCCAGCTCACCGAACAGCAATTCACCCCTCCACTTT,CASSPNSNSPLHF,.,13,TRBV18,.,TRBJ1-6
TGCGCCAGCAGCTTGACTAGCGGGAACTACGAGCAGTACTTC,CASSLTSGNYEQYF,.,14,TRBV5-1,TRBD2,TRBJ2-7
TGTGCCAGCAGCTCAAGGAGGGGAGCGGAGACCCAGTACTTC,CASSSRRGAETQYF,.,14,TRBV14,.,TRBJ2-5
TGTGCCTGGAATAACCGAGGGAGGGGTGAGCAGTACTTC,CAWNNRGRGEQYF,.,13,TRBV30,TRBD2,TRBJ2-7
TGTGCCAGCAGCCAAGATGGTCCCAGCGGGTCCTACAATGAGCAGTTCTTC,CASSQDGPSGSYNEQFF,few,17,TRBV4-2,.,TRBJ2-1
TGTGCCAGCAGTTTAACAGGCTCCTACGAGCAGTACTTC,CASSLTGSYEQYF,once,13,TRBV27,.,TRBJ2-7
TGTGCCGCCACCGACGGGCGGGAGGAACGCAATGAGCAGTTCTTC,CAATDGREERNEQFF,.,15,TRBV7-2,TRBD2,TRBJ2-1
TGTGCCAGCAGTGAGTCAGGGCGGGGTGGGAATCAGCCCCAGCATTTT,CASSESGRGGNQPQHF,.,16,TRBV6-1,.,TRBJ1-5
TGTGCCAGTAGAACAACCCCGGGACTAGGCGTAGATACGCAGTATTTT,CASRTTPGLGVDTQYF,.,16,TRBV19,TRBD2,TRBJ2-3
TGTGCCAGCAGCCCCGACAGAAATCAGCCCCAGCATTTT,CASSPDRNQPQHF,many,13,TRBV5-8,.,TRBJ1-5
TGTGCCATCAGTGAGTGGACTAGCGGGAAAGAGACCCAGTACTTC,CAISEWTSGKETQYF,.,15,TRBV10-3,TRBD2,TRBJ2-5